These T cell receptor beta chains were read from a single sample in a study of T cell responses to AZD1222 COVID-19 vaccine. TCRdb keeps only in-frame clones here, not all; method: immunoSEQ multiplex PCR. This table holds roughly 130,000 clones, about 90% found once. The sample in question was peripheral blood, obtained on day 0 of MenACWY control vaccination. These receptors were collected from an adult in good health. Both conserved end residues are part of each CDR3. A D gene is named only where the DNA matches it firmly. The size of a clone is reported for some rows only, either as once, few or many, or as a class for expanded clones.

TRBD2	TRBV6-1	.	TRBJ2-7	TGTGCCAGCAGTATAGCGGGAGGGGGCTACGAGCAGTACTTC	CASSIAGGGYEQYF
.	TRBV28	once	TRBJ2-7	TGTGCCAGCATCGCGCCGGGACACGGAGGCGAGCAGTACTTC	CASIAPGHGGEQYF
TRBD1	TRBV19	.	TRBJ1-2	TGTGCCAGCAACGTAGCGGGGACAGGTTCTCGCTACACCTTC	CASNVAGTGSRYTF
TRBD1	TRBV2	.	TRBJ1-1	TGTGCCAGCATTATGAGGGGGCTGATGAACACTGAAGCTTTCTTT	CASIMRGLMNTEAFF
TRBD2	TRBV30	.	TRBJ2-1	TGTGCCTGGAGTGGTTTTAGCGGGAGGGGAAGTCCTTACAATGAGCAGTTCTTC	CAWSGFSGRGSPYNEQFF
TRBD2	TRBV2	.	TRBJ2-2	TGTGCCAGCAGACACAGTAGCGGGAGTTACACCGGGGAGCTGTTTTTT	CASRHSSGSYTGELFF
.	TRBV10-3	.	TRBJ2-2	TGTGCCATCAGTCCCCGGGACCTCTACACCGGGGAGCTGTTTTTT	CAISPRDLYTGELFF
TRBD1	TRBV6-6	once	TRBJ1-2	TGTGCCACCTCCGGGACAGGGTATGGCTACACCTTC	CATSGTGYGYTF
.	TRBV28	.	TRBJ2-3	TGTGCCAGCAGGCCGCGGGCCTGGGGTACAGATACGCAGTATTTT	CASRPRAWGTDTQYF
.	TRBV3-1/TRBV3-2	.	TRBJ2-3	TGTGCCAGCAGCCTGGGACCACCAGATACGCAGTATTTT	CASSLGPPDTQYF
TRBD2	TRBV11-2	.	TRBJ2-5	TGTGCCAGCAGCTCGCGAGCGGGAGGGCTAGAGACCCAGTACTTC	CASSSRAGGLETQYF
.	TRBV9	.	TRBJ1-6	TGTGCCAGCGGCGCCTCCTATAATTCACCCCTCCACTTT	CASGASYNSPLHF
.	TRBV28	.	TRBJ2-2	TGTGCCAGCTACCGAACGGGAACGGGGGAGCTGTTTTTT	CASYRTGTGELFF
.	TRBV28	.	TRBJ1-5	TGTGCCAGTGACCCTGGGGGGGGGCGAAATCAGCCCCAGCATTTT	CASDPGGGRNQPQHF
TRBD1	TRBV27	.	TRBJ1-1	TGTGCCAGCAGAAAGACGATGGACAGGCCAGCTTTCTTT	CASRKTMDRPAFF
.	TRBV7-8	.	TRBJ1-2	TGTGCCAGCAGCTTAAATAGGCCAGGAGGATATGGCTACACCTTC	CASSLNRPGGYGYTF
.	TRBV5-6	.	TRBJ1-2	TGTGCCAGCAGCTTCGGCCGAAACTATGGCTACACCTTC	CASSFGRNYGYTF
TRBD2	TRBV15	.	TRBJ2-2	TGTGCCACCAGCAGAGACCTGGCGGGAGGGGAAACCGGGGAGCTGTTTTTT	CATSRDLAGGETGELFF
TRBD1	TRBV6-5	.	TRBJ1-1	TGTGCCAGCAGTACCGGGACAGGGATTACGGAAGCTTTCTTT	CASSTGTGITEAFF
TRBD2	TRBV2	few	TRBJ2-7	TGTGCCAGCAGTGCGGGGGGGAGGAGCGAGCAGTACTTC	CASSAGGRSEQYF
.	TRBV6-5	.	TRBJ2-2	TGTGCCAGCAGTCTCCTGGGGAACACCGGGGAGCTGTTTTTT	CASSLLGNTGELFF
.	TRBV5-1	.	TRBJ1-2	TGCGCCAGCAGCTCAACGGGTCTTTCTAACTATGGCTACACCTTC	CASSSTGLSNYGYTF
.	TRBV6-5	.	TRBJ2-7	TGTGCCAGCAGCCCCCCCTACTCAGTCTCCGAGCAGTACTTC	CASSPPYSVSEQYF
TRBD1	TRBV7-2	once	TRBJ2-1	TGTGCCAGCAGCACGCGACAGGGAAGCTCCTACAATGAGCAGTTCTTC	CASSTRQGSSYNEQFF
TRBD1	TRBV5-6	.	TRBJ1-2	TGTGCCAGCAGCTTGGGGACAGGGGGCTATGGCTACACCTTC	CASSLGTGGYGYTF
.	TRBV11-2	.	TRBJ2-7	TGTGCCAGCAGCTTAGTCCTTGGTCCTGCGTACGAGCAGTACTTC	CASSLVLGPAYEQYF
.	TRBV28	.	TRBJ1-4	TGTGCCAGCAGTTTAGTTAATGAAAAACTGTTTTTT	CASSLVNEKLFF
.	TRBV5-1	once	TRBJ2-5	TGCGCCAGCAGCCGCACAGGGCTAGAGACCCAGTACTTC	CASSRTGLETQYF
.	TRBV11-2	.	TRBJ1-2	TGTGCCAGCAGCTTAGAAGGGGGGATCTCCTACACCTTC	CASSLEGGISYTF
TRBD2	TRBV28	.	TRBJ2-1	TGTGCCAGTGGGACTAGCCGGTTCTTC	CASGTSRFF
.	TRBV7-8	.	TRBJ1-1	TGTGCCAGCAGGCCAGTAGGGGTGAACACTGAAGCTTTCTTT	CASRPVGVNTEAFF
.	TRBV5-1	.	TRBJ1-5	TGCGCCAGCAGCCCGGAGGGGGGTAGCAATCAGCCCCAGCATTTT	CASSPEGGSNQPQHF
.	TRBV2	.	TRBJ2-4	TGTGCCAGCAGTCGGGACACCAAAAACATTCAGTACTTC	CASSRDTKNIQYF
.	TRBV30	.	TRBJ1-5	TGTGCCTGGAGTCGGGGAGGTGGCTATAGCAATCAGCCCCAGCATTTT	CAWSRGGGYSNQPQHF
.	TRBV18	.	TRBJ1-3	TGTGCCAGCTCACCAAGGCAGACCGGAAACACCATATATTTT	CASSPRQTGNTIYF
TRBD1	TRBV19	.	TRBJ1-5	TGTGCCAGTAGTCCTTGGGACAGTTCAAATCAGCCCCAGCATTTT	CASSPWDSSNQPQHF
.	TRBV7-2	.	TRBJ2-7	TGTGCCAGCAGTTACTTGATTGGTTTTGACGAGCAGTACTTC	CASSYLIGFDEQYF
.	TRBV6-4	.	TRBJ2-1	TGTGCCAGCAGTGACTCGAGAGGGAAGGCCTCCTACAATGAGCAGTTCTTC	CASSDSRGKASYNEQFF
.	TRBV11-2	.	TRBJ2-1	TGTGCCAGCAGGGGACAGCCCCAGGGGGGGGAGCAGTTCTTC	CASRGQPQGGEQFF
.	TRBV6-5	many	TRBJ1-4	TGTGCCAGCAGCATAACCCAGGGTAATGAAAAACTGTTTTTT	CASSITQGNEKLFF
.	TRBV24-1	.	TRBJ1-5	TGTGCCACTAGCCAGGGCAATCAGCCCCAGCATTTT	CATSQGNQPQHF
.	TRBV7-8	.	TRBJ2-7	TGTGCCAGCAGCTTAGCGCAAAGAAACGAGCAGTACTTC	CASSLAQRNEQYF
TRBD1	TRBV3-1/TRBV3-2	.	TRBJ1-6	TGTGCCAGCAGCCAAGAACAGGGGATTAGGAATTCACCCCTCCACTTT	CASSQEQGIRNSPLHF
.	TRBV3-1/TRBV3-2	.	TRBJ2-1	TGTGCCAGCAGCCAGCTAGCATATGAGCAGTTCTTC	CASSQLAYEQFF
.	TRBV2	many	TRBJ1-5	TGTGCCAGCAGTCAACAGGCAAATCAGCCCCAGCATTTT	CASSQQANQPQHF
.	TRBV25-1	.	TRBJ1-1	TGTGCCAGCAGTGGACCACCGTTGGACTCTGAAGCTTTCTTT	CASSGPPLDSEAFF
.	TRBV6-5	.	TRBJ2-2	TGTGCCAGCACTGGGCGCGGGACCGGGGAGCTGTTTTTT	CASTGRGTGELFF
TRBD1	TRBV7-9	.	TRBJ1-4	TGTGCCAGCAGCCACAACCCGACAGGGATTAATGAAAAACTGTTTTTT	CASSHNPTGINEKLFF
.	TRBV13	once	TRBJ1-2	TGTGCCAGCAGCAATAACCTGCCCCCTTGGGGGGACTACACCTTC	CASSNNLPPWGDYTF
.	TRBV3-1/TRBV3-2	.	TRBJ2-2	TGTGCCAGCAGGCAGGAAGGAGGGGGGGACACCGGGGAGCTGTTTTTT	CASRQEGGGDTGELFF
TRBD1	TRBV5-1	once	TRBJ1-4	TGCGCCAGCGCTCGAGGGGGCCTCAATGAAAAACTGTTTTTT	CASARGGLNEKLFF
TRBD1	TRBV6-6	.	TRBJ1-6	TGTGCCAGCAGACGACTACAGGGGGACTCCTATAATTCACCCCTCCACTTT	CASRRLQGDSYNSPLHF